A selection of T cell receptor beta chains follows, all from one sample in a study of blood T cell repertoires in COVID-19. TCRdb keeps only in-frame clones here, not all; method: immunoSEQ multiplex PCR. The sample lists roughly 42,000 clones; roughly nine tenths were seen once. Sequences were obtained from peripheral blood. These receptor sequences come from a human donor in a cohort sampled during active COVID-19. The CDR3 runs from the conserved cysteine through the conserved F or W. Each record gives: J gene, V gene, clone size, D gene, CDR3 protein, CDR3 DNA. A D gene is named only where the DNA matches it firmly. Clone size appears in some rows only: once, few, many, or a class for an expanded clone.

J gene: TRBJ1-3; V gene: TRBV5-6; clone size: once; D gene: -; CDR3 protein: CASSLTGRENTIYF; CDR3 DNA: TGTGCCAGCAGCTTGACAGGGCGGGAGAACACCATATATTTT
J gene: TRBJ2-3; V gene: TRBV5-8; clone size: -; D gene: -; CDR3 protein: CASRGDSDTQYF; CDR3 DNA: TGTGCCAGCAGGGGAGATAGTGATACGCAGTATTTT
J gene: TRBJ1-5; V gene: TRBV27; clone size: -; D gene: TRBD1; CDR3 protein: CASRYGTGGNQPQHF; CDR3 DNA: TGTGCCAGCAGGTACGGGACAGGGGGGAATCAGCCCCAGCATTTT
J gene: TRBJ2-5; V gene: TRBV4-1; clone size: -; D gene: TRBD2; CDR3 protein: CASSQYSGRGETQYF; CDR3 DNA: TGCGCCAGCAGCCAATATAGCGGGAGGGGGGAGACCCAGTACTTC
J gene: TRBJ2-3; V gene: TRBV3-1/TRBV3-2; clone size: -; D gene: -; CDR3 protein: CASSFQQGTQYF; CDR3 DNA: TGTGCCAGCAGCTTCCAGCAGGGTACGCAGTATTTT
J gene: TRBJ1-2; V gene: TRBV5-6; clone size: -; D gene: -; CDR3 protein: CASSLAATAGYTF; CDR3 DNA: TGTGCCAGCAGCTTGGCCGCGACAGCTGGCTACACCTTC
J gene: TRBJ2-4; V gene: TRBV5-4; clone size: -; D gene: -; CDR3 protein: CASSLDQGGNPKNIQYF; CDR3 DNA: TGTGCCAGCAGCTTGGATCAAGGGGGTAATCCCAAAAACATTCAGTACTTC
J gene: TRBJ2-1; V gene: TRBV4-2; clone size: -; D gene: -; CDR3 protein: CASRPGSVYNEQFF; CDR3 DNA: TGTGCCAGCCGGCCTGGGAGCGTATACAATGAGCAGTTCTTC
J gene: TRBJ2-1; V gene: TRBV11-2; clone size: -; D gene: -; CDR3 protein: CASSLAPISGEQFF; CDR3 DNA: TGTGCCAGCAGCTTAGCTCCTATTTCAGGGGAGCAGTTCTTC
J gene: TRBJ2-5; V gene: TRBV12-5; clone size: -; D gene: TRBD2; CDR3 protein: CASGLAASGYQETQYF; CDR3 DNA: TGTGCTAGTGGTTTGGCTGCTAGCGGGTACCAAGAGACCCAGTACTTC
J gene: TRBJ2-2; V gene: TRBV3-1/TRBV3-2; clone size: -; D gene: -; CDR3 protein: CASSRFIGVAGELFF; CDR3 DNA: TGTGCCAGCAGCCGGTTCATAGGGGTAGCCGGGGAGCTGTTTTTT
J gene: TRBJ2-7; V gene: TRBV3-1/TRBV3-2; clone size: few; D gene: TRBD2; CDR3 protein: CASRGTSSSRYF; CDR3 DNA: TGTGCCAGCAGGGGGACTAGCTCTAGCCGGTACTTC
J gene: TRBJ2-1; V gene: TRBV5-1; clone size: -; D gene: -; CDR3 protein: CASSFTSSTDEQFF; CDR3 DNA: TGCGCCAGCAGCTTTACTAGCTCGACCGATGAGCAGTTCTTC
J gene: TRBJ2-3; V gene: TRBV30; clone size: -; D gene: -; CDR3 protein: CAWSVSDTQYF; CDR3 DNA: TGTGCCTGGAGTGTTTCGGATACGCAGTATTTT
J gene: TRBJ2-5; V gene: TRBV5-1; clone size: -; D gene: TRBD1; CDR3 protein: CASSLFDRGETQYF; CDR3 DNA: TGCGCCAGCAGCTTATTTGACAGGGGGGAGACCCAGTACTTC
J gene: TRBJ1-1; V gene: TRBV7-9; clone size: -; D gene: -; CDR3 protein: CASRPQGRNTEAFF; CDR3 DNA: TGTGCCAGCAGGCCGCAGGGAAGGAACACTGAAGCTTTCTTT
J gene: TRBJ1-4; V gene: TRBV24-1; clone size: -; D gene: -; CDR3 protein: CATSEKPWEKLFF; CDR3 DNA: TGTGCCACCAGTGAAAAGCCTTGGGAAAAACTGTTTTTT
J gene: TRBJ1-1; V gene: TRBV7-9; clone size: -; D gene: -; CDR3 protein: CASSSRDMNTEAFF; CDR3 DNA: TGTGCCAGCAGCTCCCGCGACATGAACACTGAAGCTTTCTTT
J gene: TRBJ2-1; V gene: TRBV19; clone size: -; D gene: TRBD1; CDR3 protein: CATSRTGSDEQFF; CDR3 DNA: TGTGCCACCAGTAGGACAGGGTCAGATGAGCAGTTCTTC
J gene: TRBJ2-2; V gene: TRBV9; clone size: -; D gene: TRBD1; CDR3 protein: CASSPRGTGSNTGELFF; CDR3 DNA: TGTGCCAGCAGCCCCCGAGGGACAGGGAGTAACACCGGGGAGCTGTTTTTT
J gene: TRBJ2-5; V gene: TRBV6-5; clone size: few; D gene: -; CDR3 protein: CASGRGQETQYF; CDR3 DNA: TGTGCCAGCGGGAGGGGGCAAGAGACCCAGTACTTC
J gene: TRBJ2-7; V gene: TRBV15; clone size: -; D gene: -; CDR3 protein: CATRTDSSYEQYF; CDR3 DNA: TGTGCCACTCGGACGGACAGCTCCTACGAGCAGTACTTC
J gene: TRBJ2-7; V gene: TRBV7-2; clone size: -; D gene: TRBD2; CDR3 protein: CASSPGSGRGVYEQYF; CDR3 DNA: TGTGCCAGCAGCCCAGGGAGCGGGAGAGGAGTCTACGAGCAGTACTTC
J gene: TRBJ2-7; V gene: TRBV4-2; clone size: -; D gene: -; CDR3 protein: CASRRTDSSYEQYF; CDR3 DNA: TGTGCCAGCAGGAGAACGGACAGCTCCTACGAGCAGTACTTC
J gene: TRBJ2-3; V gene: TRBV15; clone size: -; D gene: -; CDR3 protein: CATSRDRADTQYF; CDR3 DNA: TGTGCCACCAGCAGAGATAGAGCAGATACGCAGTATTTT
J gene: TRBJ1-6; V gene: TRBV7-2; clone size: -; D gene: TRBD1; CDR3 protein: CASSLEGTANSPLHF; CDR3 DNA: TGTGCCAGCAGCTTAGAGGGGACAGCAAATTCACCCCTCCACTTT
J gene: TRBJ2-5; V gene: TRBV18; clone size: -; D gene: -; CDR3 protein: CASSPLAGYQETQYF; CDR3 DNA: TGTGCCAGCTCACCTCTGGCAGGGTACCAAGAGACCCAGTACTTC
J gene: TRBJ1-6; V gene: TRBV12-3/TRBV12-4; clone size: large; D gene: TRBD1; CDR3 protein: CASRRTGESPLHF; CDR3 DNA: TGTGCCAGCAGGCGGACAGGGGAGTCACCCCTCCACTTT
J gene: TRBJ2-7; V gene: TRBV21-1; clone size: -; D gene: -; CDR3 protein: CASSPRVSYEQYF; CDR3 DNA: TGTGCCAGCAGCCCGAGGGTCTCGTACGAGCAGTACTTC
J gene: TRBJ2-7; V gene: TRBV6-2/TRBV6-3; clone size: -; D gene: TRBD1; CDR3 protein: CASSRGQFYEQYF; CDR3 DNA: TGTGCCAGCAGCAGGGGACAGTTCTACGAGCAGTACTTC
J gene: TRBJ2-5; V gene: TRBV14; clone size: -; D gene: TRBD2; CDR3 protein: CASSQRLAGGPTETQYF; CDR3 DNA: TGTGCCAGCAGCCAAAGACTAGCGGGAGGGCCGACGGAGACCCAGTACTTC
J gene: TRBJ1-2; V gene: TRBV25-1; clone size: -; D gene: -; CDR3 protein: CASGFGLGYGYTF; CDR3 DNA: TGTGCCAGCGGATTCGGACTGGGCTATGGCTACACCTTC
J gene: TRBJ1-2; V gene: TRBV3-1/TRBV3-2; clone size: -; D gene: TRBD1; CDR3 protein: CASSQDRGATNYGYTF; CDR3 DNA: TGTGCCAGCAGCCAGGACAGGGGAGCCACTAACTATGGCTACACCTTC
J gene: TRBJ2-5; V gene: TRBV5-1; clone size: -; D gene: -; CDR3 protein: CASSLGDPGGETQYF; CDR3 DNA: TGCGCCAGCAGCTTGGGGGATCCCGGAGGGGAGACCCAGTACTTC
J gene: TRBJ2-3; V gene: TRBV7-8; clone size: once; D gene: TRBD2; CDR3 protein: CASSSERGYTDTQYF; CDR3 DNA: TGTGCCAGCAGTTCCGAGCGGGGATACACAGATACGCAGTATTTT
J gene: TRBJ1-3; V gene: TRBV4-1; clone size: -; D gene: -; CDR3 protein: CASSQATGILSGNTIYF; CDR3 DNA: TGCGCCAGCAGCCAAGCCACGGGGATACTCTCTGGAAACACCATATATTTT